The present entry profiles one T cell receptor beta chain with its context. The DNA is left out, because the CDR3 cannot be placed on it with certainty; the CDR3 is given as TCRdb lists it. Amplified TCR beta CDR3 regions came from RNA transcripts. First-round RT-PCR with HTBI primers amplified the TCR CDR3 region. Each CDR3 protein is one row after TCRdb ran MiXCR on the multiplex PCR reads. The sample records hundreds of thousands of distinct CDR3 sequences, approximately 14% being singletons. The data originate from a study of T cells in Graves' hyperthyroidism and ophthalmopathy. The CDR3 contains 23 residues when both ends are counted.

This TCR was sampled from a man younger than 35 with Graves' ophthalmopathy. V usage is TRBV12-3 or TRBV12-4 and J usage is TRBJ2-2; the table's D call, TRBD2, has no DNA check behind it. The specimen sequenced was blood. This CDR3 reads CASSSPGLAVEQYFGPDTGELFF.